Listed here are 31 T cell receptor beta chains from one sample, sequenced in a study of blood T cell repertoires in COVID-19. Clones were read by immunoSEQ multiplex PCR, and TCRdb kept only the in-frame ones, dropping some. The table includes 98,000 or so clones, roughly 84% detected once. The source material was peripheral blood. Receptor source: a woman in her sixties or seventies in a cohort sampled during active or convalescent COVID-19.

The chain carries TRBV7-6 and TRBJ2-2; 8 bases are shared with TRBD2. This CDR3 is built from 17 residues. V shed 0 bases and J 7 bases; nucleotides not matched to a gene: 10. Germline CDR1 is SGHVS and CDR2 is FNYEAQ. CDR3 in amino acids: CASSLASRGGRGGELFF. The CDR3 DNA follows: TGTGCCAGCAGCTTAGCAAGTCGGGGGGGCCGTGGCGGGGAGCTGTTTTTT.

The gene calls are TRBV28 and TRBJ1-5; D unclear. The CDR3 runs to 14 residues. Trimming left V 3 bases short and J 4 bases short, with 10 bases between. The V gene's germline CDR1 is MDHEN and CDR2 SYDVKM. The CDR3 coding sequence is TGTGCCAGCAGTTTTGACACCCTAAATCAGCCCCAGCATTTT. Its protein is CASSFDTLNQPQHF. The full variable domain, in which reference TRBV28 and TRBJ1-5 provide the parts outside the CDR3, is DVKVTQSSRYLVKRTGEKVFLECVQDMDHENMFWYRQDPGLGLRLIYFSYDVKMKEKGDIPEGYSVSREKKERFSLILESASTNQTSMYLCASSFDTLNQPQHFGDGTRLSIL.

The V call is TRBV10-3, the J call TRBJ2-7, with D possibly TRBD2 on 5 matching bases. Per germline, CDR1 ENHRY and CDR2 SYGVKD. The V gene lost 5 bases and the J gene lost 3 bases, with 8 bases spanning the gap. The CDR3 spans 12 residues. The CDR3 sequence: CAISRTHYEQYF. The CDR3 DNA sequence: TGTGCCATCAGTCGGACTCACTACGAGCAGTACTTC.

The V call is TRBV12-5, the J call TRBJ1-4; 7 bases fit TRBD1. J was trimmed by 6 bases and V by 6 bases; bases with no gene match: 7. Looked up from germline, CDR1 is LGHNT and CDR2 is FRNRAP. The CDR3 length is 14 residues. CDR3 nucleotides: TGTGCTAGTGGCCTACAGGGGTGGGATGAAAAACTGTTTTTT. Protein product: CASGLQGWDEKLFF.

The chain joins TRBV7-6 to TRBJ2-3; 11 bases fit TRBD2. CDR3 length equals 16 residues. J was trimmed by 6 bases and V by 6 bases; bases with no gene match: 11. CDR1 and CDR2 from the germline V gene are SGHVS and FNYEAQ. DNA for the CDR3: TGTGCCAGCAGTTCCCTTAGCGGGAGGGCGAGGGATACGCAGTATTTT. Protein: CASSSLSGRARDTQYF.

In the case of this clone: An end of the junction does not agree with germline; a read error may underlie this. This chain joins TRBV5-1 and TRBJ2-2; D might be TRBD2 (6 bases). Germline lookup yields CDR1 SGHRS and CDR2 YFSETQ. This CDR3 is 16 amino acids long. The CDR3 DNA is TGCGCCAGCAGCTTGACTGGACTCCGGGGGACCGGGGAGCTATTTTTT. Residues: CASSLTGLRGTGELFF.

This clone was seen just once. V gene TRBV3-1 (or the pseudogene TRBV3-2) combines with J gene TRBJ1-3, with no clear D. Per the germline V gene, CDR1 is LGHDT and CDR2 is YNNKEL (reference sequence). Trimming removed 5 bases from V and 0 bases from J, with 8 bases in between. This CDR3 has 14 amino acids. CDR3 in amino acids: CASSFPGSGNTIYF. In nucleotides, the CDR3 is TGTGCCAGCAGCTTTCCGGGCTCTGGAAACACCATATATTTT.

Written as DNA, the CDR3 is TGTGCCAGTAGTATAGGGACAGATGGTGAGCAGTTCTTC. This encodes CASSIGTDGEQFF. V and J are TRBV19 and TRBJ2-1; D is possibly TRBD1 (6 bases). Germline CDR1 and CDR2: LNHDA and SQIVND (reference sequence). With 1 base removed from V and 9 bases from J, the gap between germline ends came to 10 bases. The length of the CDR3 is 13 residues.

V and J are TRBV19 and TRBJ1-1; 7 bases are a match to TRBD1. The germline V gene encodes CDR1 LNHDA and CDR2 SQIVND (reference sequence). The CDR3 is 18 amino acids. Trimming at V came to 3 bases and at J to 0 bases, leaving 13 bases not matched to a gene. The CDR3 sequence: CASSMGPLSDRLNTEAFF. The CDR3 coding sequence is TGTGCCAGTAGTATGGGCCCCCTTTCGGACAGGCTGAACACTGAAGCTTTCTTT. The full variable domain, with the rest looked up from reference TRBV19 and TRBJ1-1, is DGGITQSPKYLFRKEGQNVTLSCEQNLNHDAMYWYRQDPGQGLRLIYYSQIVNDFQKGDIAEGYSVSREKKESFPLTVTSAQKNPTAFYLCASSMGPLSDRLNTEAFFGQGTRLTVV.

This rearrangement joins TRBV7-3 to TRBJ1-2; TRBD1 aligns across 7 bases. The CDR3 spans 15 residues. Unmatched junction bases numbered 9, after V lost 4 bases and J lost 4 bases. Germline CDR1 reads SGHTA; CDR2 reads FQGTGA. CDR3 region: CASSSRRQGVYGYTF. For the CDR3, the DNA is TGTGCCAGCAGCTCTCGCCGACAGGGTGTCTATGGCTACACCTTC.

This chain's CDR3 is CASSDRAGGEAFF. CDR3 sequence (DNA): TGTGCCAGCAGCGATAGGGCGGGGGGTGAAGCTTTCTTT. The genes are TRBV7-2 and TRBJ1-1, with D possibly being TRBD1 (5 bases). The CDR3 extends over 13 amino acids. The ends were cut back, 5 bases at V and 7 bases at J, with 14 bases in the middle. Germline values: CDR1 SGHTA, CDR2 FQGNSA. Full variable domain (outside the CDR3, taken from reference TRBV7-2 and TRBJ1-1): GAGVSQSPSNKVTEKGKDVELRCDPISGHTALYWYRQSLGQGLEFLIYFQGNSAPDKSGLPSDRFSAERTGGSVSTLTIQRTQQEDSAVYLCASSDRAGGEAFFGQGTRLTVV.

The chain uses TRBV7-9 and TRBJ1-3; D ambiguous. The CDR3 spans 15 residues. The V and J ends lost 1 base and 6 bases respectively, with 13 bases between them. Germline V gene sequence: CDR1 SEHNR, CDR2 FQNEAQ (reference sequence). CDR3 nucleotide sequence: TGTGCCAGCAGCTTAGTTATTGGGCAGTCAAACACCATATATTTT. It encodes CASSLVIGQSNTIYF.

As for this clone: The same CDR3 can be traced to other DNA sequences in this sample. This chain links TRBV7-2 with TRBJ1-5; D might be TRBD1 (5 bases). The V gene's germline CDR1 is SGHTA and CDR2 FQGNSA. CDR3 size: 13 residues. V was clipped by 5 bases and J by 5 bases, with 10 bases between them. The CDR3 protein is CASSRDRDQPQHF. Here the CDR3 DNA reads TGTGCCAGCAGCCGCGACAGAGATCAGCCCCAGCATTTT.

The chain links TRBV29-1 to TRBJ2-1; maybe TRBD2 (5 bases). CDR3 length: 14 amino acids. Between the trimmed V and J ends, which lost 4 bases and 7 bases, there was a span of 17 bases. Germline CDR1 is SQVTM and CDR2 is ANQGSEA. Written as DNA, the CDR3 is TGCAGCGTTGGGAAGCAAAGAGCGGTAAATGAGCAGTTCTTC. Its translation is CSVGKQRAVNEQFF.

The chain is built from TRBV3-1 (or the pseudogene TRBV3-2) and TRBJ2-3; 9 bases map to TRBD1. With 7 bases clipped from V and 2 bases from J, the junction kept 7 bases outside the gene matches. The CDR3 runs 15 residues. CDR1 and CDR2 (germline): LGHDT, YNNKEL (reference sequence). In DNA form, the CDR3 reads TGTGCCAGCACGGGGGGACAGGGATACACAGATACGCAGTATTTT. It is translated as CASTGGQGYTDTQYF.

This chain's CDR3 is CASSVASMAWGVNTEAFF. The CDR3 coding sequence is TGTGCCAGCAGCGTAGCATCAATGGCCTGGGGGGTGAACACTGAAGCTTTCTTT. The gene calls are TRBV9 and TRBJ1-1, with D perhaps matching TRBD1 (5 bases). V was shortened by 0 bases and J by 0 bases, with 18 bases between the two germline ends. The CDR3 spans 18 residues. Germline loops: CDR1 SGDLS, CDR2 YYNGEE.

The V gene is TRBV12-3 or TRBV12-4, the J gene TRBJ1-1; possible D gene TRBD1, 6 bases. This CDR3 is built from 13 residues. The V and J ends lost 11 bases and 2 bases respectively, with 15 bases between them. The CDR3 nucleotides read TGTGCCGGGAGAGGACAGATTAACACTGAAGCTTTCTTT. Protein: CAGRGQINTEAFF.

This rearrangement joins TRBV4-1 to TRBJ2-7; possible D gene TRBD2, 6 bases. V gave up 0 bases and J gave up 4 bases, with 16 bases separating them. This CDR3 has 16 residues. In germline, CDR1 is MGHRA, CDR2 YSYEKL. CDR3 nucleotides: TGCGCCAGCAGCCAAGATCTGCCAGCTGCGGGATACGAGCAGTACTTC. Protein sequence: CASSQDLPAAGYEQYF.

This clone was found a few times. The V gene is TRBV6-6, the J gene TRBJ1-2; TRBD1 matches 7 bases. Per the germline V gene, CDR1 is MNHNY and CDR2 is SVGAGI (reference sequence). The J segment lost 2 bases and the V segment lost 0 bases, leaving 3 bases of the junction unmatched. There are 15 residues in the CDR3. In nucleotides, the CDR3 is TGTGCCAGCAGTTACTCTGGACAGGACAACTATGGCTACACCTTC. It specifies CASSYSGQDNYGYTF.

This rearrangement joins TRBV7-9 to TRBJ2-3; weak D call: TRBD2 (6 bases). The V gene's germline CDR1 is SEHNR and CDR2 FQNEAQ (reference sequence). V shed 6 bases and J shed 1 base, with 11 bases lying between them. This CDR3 has 14 residues. The CDR3 here is CASRRGSGTDTQYF. The CDR3 DNA reads as TGTGCCAGCAGGCGGGGCTCTGGCACAGATACGCAGTATTTT. The full variable domain, completed using reference TRBV7-9 and TRBJ2-3, is DTGVSQNPRHKITKRGQNVTFRCDPISEHNRLYWYRQTLGQGPEFLTYFQNEAQLEKSRLLSDRFSAERPKGSFSTLEIQRTEQGDSAMYLCASRRGSGTDTQYFGPGTRLTVL.

The CDR3 spells CASSVRGRPTGELFF. Written as DNA, the CDR3 is TGTGCCAGCAGCGTCAGGGGGCGCCCCACCGGGGAGCTGTTTTTT. The rearrangement links TRBV9 to TRBJ2-2; the match to TRBD1 covers 8 bases. V gave up 2 bases and J gave up 4 bases; unmatched junction bases: 4. Germline V gene data show CDR1 as SGDLS and CDR2 as YYNGEE. The CDR3 extends over 15 amino acids.

This clone is a singleton in its sample. The rearrangement uses TRBV9 and TRBJ1-1; 12 nucleotides line up with TRBD1. CDR3 length: 19 amino acids. Germline V gene sequence: CDR1 SGDLS, CDR2 YYNGEE. Germline trimming cut 5 bases from V and 0 bases from J; bases unmatched to any gene: 14. The CDR3 DNA reads as TGTGCCAGCAGTGCTGCGGCCGGGACAGGGGGCCCCTTGAACACTGAAGCTTTCTTT. This gives the protein CASSAAAGTGGPLNTEAFF.

The chain links TRBV4-2 to TRBJ2-7; the D gene is possibly TRBD2 (6 bases). The CDR3 spans 18 residues. The V end was cut by 4 bases, the J end by 5 bases, with 27 bases between. Germline CDR1 and CDR2: LGHNA and YNFKEQ. CDR3 protein: CASSPPSVGSRENHEQYF. In DNA form, the CDR3 reads TGTGCCAGCAGCCCCCCCTCAGTCGGAAGTCGGGAGAACCACGAGCAGTACTTC.

The chain carries TRBV14 and TRBJ1-2, with D hard to call. Germline loops: CDR1 SGHDN, CDR2 FVKESK. The CDR3 extends over 13 amino acids. The V end lost 0 bases, the J end lost 4 bases, and 6 bases lay between the germline ends. The CDR3 loop is CASSQDPSYGYTF. For the CDR3, the DNA is TGTGCCAGCAGCCAAGATCCGTCCTATGGCTACACCTTC.

Only one count was recorded for this clone. The chain carries TRBV7-8 and TRBJ1-1; a possible D gene is TRBD1 (5 bases). The CDR3 consists of 15 residues. Germline CDR1 reads SGHVS; CDR2 reads FQNEAQ. V lost 3 bases, J lost 0 bases, and 11 bases lay in between. CDR3 residues: CASSFGGWVNTEAFF. CDR3 sequence (DNA): TGTGCCAGCAGCTTCGGGGGTTGGGTGAACACTGAAGCTTTCTTT. Combining the CDR3 with reference TRBV7-8 and TRBJ1-1 gives the whole variable domain GAGVSQSPRYKVAKRGQDVALRCDPISGHVSLFWYQQALGQGPEFLTYFQNEAQLDKSGLPSDRFFAERPEGSVSTLKIQRTQQEDSAVYLCASSFGGWVNTEAFFGQGTRLTVV.

The CDR3 here is CASSPTTGDSNQPQHF. Written as DNA, the CDR3 is TGCGCCAGCAGCCCGACGACGGGGGATAGCAATCAGCCCCAGCATTTT. V gene TRBV5-1 combines with J gene TRBJ1-5, with D possibly TRBD1 on 5 matching bases. Germline V gene sequence: CDR1 SGHRS, CDR2 YFSETQ. V shed 4 bases and J shed 0 bases, with 14 bases lying between them. This CDR3 comprises 16 residues.

The rearrangement joins TRBV30 to TRBJ1-2, with 8 bases that match TRBD1. V gave up 4 bases and J gave up 8 bases; unmatched junction bases: 12. Germline V lookup: CDR1 GTSNPN, CDR2 SVGIG (reference sequence). The CDR3 totals 14 residues. Written as DNA, the CDR3 is TGTGCCTGGAACCGGCCGGGACAGGCTCGGGGCTACACCTTC. This sequence encodes CAWNRPGQARGYTF.

The chain couples TRBV6-4 to TRBJ1-2; 9 bases match TRBD1. Germline V gene lookup returns CDR1 MRHNA and CDR2 SNTAGT. The CDR3 spans 13 residues. V trimming: 6 bases; J trimming: 9 bases; junction bases outside the gene matches: 8. Here the CDR3 reads CASSSGQGNSYTF. CDR3 coding DNA: TGTGCCAGCAGCTCAGGACAGGGGAATAGCTACACCTTC.

The chain is built from TRBV5-4 and TRBJ1-1; 7 nucleotides match TRBD1. The CDR3 spans 14 residues. V lost 0 bases to trimming and J lost 5 bases; unmatched junction nucleotides: 4. In germline, CDR1 is SGHNT, CDR2 YYREEE (reference sequence). The CDR3 reads CASSLDRGVTEAFF. CDR3 DNA sequence: TGTGCCAGCAGCTTGGACAGGGGAGTTACTGAAGCTTTCTTT.

This sequence joins TRBV28 and TRBJ2-1; 11 bases map to TRBD2. V lost 6 bases, J lost 7 bases, and 5 bases stayed unmatched. The germline gives CDR1 MDHEN, CDR2 SYDVKM. The CDR3 runs 14 residues. The CDR3 sequence: CASRKLAGDNEQFF. CDR3 sequence (DNA): TGTGCCAGCAGGAAACTAGCGGGAGATAATGAGCAGTTCTTC.

The chain links TRBV18 to TRBJ2-4; D perhaps matches TRBD1 (5 bases). Looked up from germline, CDR1 is KGHSH and CDR2 is LQKENI. The CDR3 spans 15 residues. Between the trimmed V and J ends, which lost 7 bases and 0 bases, there was a span of 13 bases. CDR3 in DNA: TGTGCCAGCTTATCGACAGACCAAGCCAAAAACATTCAGTACTTC. It specifies CASLSTDQAKNIQYF.